This T cell receptor (beta chain) emerged from a study of blood T cell repertoires in COVID-19. CDR1 and CDR2 (germline): SNHLY, FYNNEI. The CDR3 is 13 residues long. Trimming cost V 8 bases and J 5 bases; bases outside gene matches: 5. Participants were aged 18 to 89 years, lived in roughly 25 US areas, and enrolled virtually. Assignments of participants to cohorts depended upon their own reported clinical history. Source study methods: Estimation of nucleated cell counts relied on the amplification of reference gene primers. Generated by immunoSEQ multiplex PCR, the TCRdb table keeps only in-frame clones and is missing some. V and J calls plus clone size are reproduced from that table; the DNA served to infer D and trimming. The table lists approximately 260,000 clones, about 91% of them singletons.

This clonotype was obtained from a woman between 40 and 50 years old with acute COVID-19. This chain joins TRBV2 and TRBJ2-5; 10 bases are shared with TRBD1. Sequencing input: PBMCs or T cells enriched from blood (not recorded which). CDR3 bases: TGTGCCAGCTCAAAGGGACAGGGGGAGACCCAGTACTTC. Its protein product is CASSKGQGETQYF.